This entry lists 21 T cell receptor beta chains sequenced from one sample in a study of beta chain features in type 1 diabetes. The entirety of the isolated RNA underwent reverse transcription, so expressed TCRB transcripts were sequenced. Generated by immunoSEQ multiplex PCR, the TCRdb table keeps only in-frame clones and is missing some. This sample has a few hundred thousand clones, with roughly 12% found just once. Material for sequencing was naive CD4+ T cells from blood. The receptors here all came from a man between 18 and 29 years old in good health.

This clone was recorded a few times. The gene calls are TRBV28 and TRBJ2-1, with 11 bases matching TRBD2. Germline V gene lookup returns CDR1 MDHEN and CDR2 SYDVKM. There are 12 residues in the CDR3. Germline trimming cut 7 bases from V and 10 bases from J; bases unmatched to any gene: 3. The CDR3 sequence is CASNRLAGEQFF. The DNA of the CDR3 is TGTGCCAGCAACCGACTAGCGGGGGAGCAGTTCTTC.

The chain employs TRBV5-6 and TRBJ1-2; D ambiguous. Germline V lookup: CDR1 SGHDT, CDR2 YYEEEE. The germline V and J ends were trimmed by 0 bases and 4 bases, with 10 bases remaining between them. The CDR3 covers 14 residues. As DNA, the CDR3 is TGTGCCAGCAGCTTGGTTGGGCAAGGCTATGGCTACACCTTC. This encodes CASSLVGQGYGYTF.

This clone was recorded a few times. The chain is built from TRBV29-1 and TRBJ1-1; D remains unclear. The CDR3 has 14 residues. Trimming removed 5 bases from V and 1 base from J, with 14 bases in between. Germline V gene lookup returns CDR1 SQVTM and CDR2 ANQGSEA. The CDR3 bases are TGCAGCGTTAACGTCAGGTTAGGGAACACTGAAGCTTTCTTT. Its translation is CSVNVRLGNTEAFF. The full variable domain, completed using reference TRBV29-1 and TRBJ1-1, is SAVISQKPSRDICQRGTSLTIQCQVDSQVTMMFWYRQQPGQSLTLIATANQGSEATYESGFVIDKFPISRPNLTFSTLTVSNMSPEDSSIYLCSVNVRLGNTEAFFGQGTRLTVV.

As regards this clone: One junction end disagrees with the germline gene, perhaps due to a read error. The chain links TRBV10-3 to TRBJ2-7, with D maybe TRBD1 (6 bases). The CDR3 is 12 residues long. CDR1 is ENHRY and CDR2 is SYGVKD in the germline V gene. The CDR3 DNA sequence: TGTGCCATCAGTGAGACAGGGAAGATGGGCGACTTC. Translated, it gives CAISETGKMGDF.

The V and J genes are TRBV15 and TRBJ2-7, with a tentative D call TRBD2 (5 bases). The germline CDR1 and CDR2 sequences are LNHNV and YYDKDF (reference sequence). This CDR3 spans 13 amino acids. V was cut by 1 base and J by 3 bases, with 7 bases left in between. As DNA, the CDR3 is TGTGCCACCAGCAGAGGGGAGATCTACGAGCAGTACTTC. This codes for CATSRGEIYEQYF.

A single count supports this clone. V gene TRBV7-2 combines with J gene TRBJ2-7, with D uncertain. V was pared by 1 base and J by 3 bases, with 10 bases between. This CDR3 has 14 amino acids. Per germline, CDR1 SGHTA and CDR2 FQGNSA. The CDR3 DNA sequence: TGTGCCAGCAGCTTAGGAGGTTCAGTCTACGAGCAGTACTTC. It codes for CASSLGGSVYEQYF.

In this sample, this clone turned up a few times. The V gene is TRBV15, the J gene TRBJ2-3; D may be TRBD1 (6 bases). The V gene lost 1 base and the J gene lost 2 bases, with 7 bases spanning the gap. The CDR3 extends over 14 amino acids. CDR1 and CDR2 (germline): LNHNV, YYDKDF (reference sequence). DNA of the CDR3: TGTGCCACCAGCAGAGGGACAGCCACAGATACGCAGTATTTT. It codes for CATSRGTATDTQYF.

This chain links TRBV7-6 with TRBJ1-6; D might be TRBD1 (5 bases). Germline V lookup: CDR1 SGHVS, CDR2 FNYEAQ. Deletions cut 2 bases from V and 7 bases from J, with 9 bases between. The CDR3 contains 14 residues. CDR3 in amino acids: CASSLQGNNSPLHF. CDR3 DNA sequence: TGTGCCAGCAGCTTACAGGGAAACAATTCACCCCTCCACTTT. The full variable domain, in which reference TRBV7-6 and TRBJ1-6 provide the parts outside the CDR3, is GAGVSQSPRYKVTKRGQDVALRCDPISGHVSLYWYRQALGQGPEFLTYFNYEAQQDKSGLPNDRFSAERPEGSISTLTIQRTEQRDSAMYRCASSLQGNNSPLHFGNGTRLTVT.

The chain uses TRBV30 and TRBJ1-4; D is ambiguous. Trimming removed 0 bases at V and 5 bases at J, with 7 bases between. The CDR3 spans 13 residues. Per the germline V gene, CDR1 is GTSNPN and CDR2 is SVGIG (reference sequence). CDR3 bases: TGTGCCTGGAGTGTTTCGTTCAATGAAAAACTGTTTTTT. It yields the protein CAWSVSFNEKLFF.

Only a few counts were recorded for this clone. The chain is built from TRBV29-1 and TRBJ2-3; TRBD2 matches 7 bases. V was pared by 1 base and J by 5 bases, with 9 bases of the junction left unmatched. Per germline, CDR1 SQVTM and CDR2 ANQGSEA. This CDR3 is 15 amino acids long. CDR3 DNA sequence: TGCAGCGTTGAAGGTTCGACTAGCCGAAGAGATACGCAGTATTTT. Residues: CSVEGSTSRRDTQYF.

The chain uses TRBV9 and TRBJ1-4, with D unresolved. The CDR3 contains 15 residues. The germline CDR1 and CDR2 sequences are SGDLS and YYNGEE. V shed 0 bases and J shed 1 base, with 7 bases lying between them. The CDR3: CASSVDRGTNEKLFF. Here the CDR3 DNA reads TGTGCCAGCAGCGTAGACCGGGGAACTAATGAAAAACTGTTTTTT.

The table lists this clone with a few counts. The chain has TRBV6-5 and TRBJ2-2, with D perhaps TRBD1 (5 bases). The CDR3 runs to 14 residues. CDR1 and CDR2 (germline): MNHEY, SVGAGI. V was cut by 5 bases and J by 0 bases, with 7 bases left in between. CDR3 nucleotides: TGTGCCAGCAGTCGGACAACGAACACCGGGGAGCTGTTTTTT. It translates to CASSRTTNTGELFF.

This chain connects TRBV27 to TRBJ2-1; D perhaps matches TRBD2 (6 bases). Trimming left V 5 bases short and J 2 bases short, with 13 bases between. There are 15 residues in the CDR3. Germline CDR1 reads MNHEY; CDR2 reads SMNVEV (reference sequence). The CDR3, as DNA: TGTGCCAGCAGTCCTCTGGCGGGACCCTACAATGAGCAGTTCTTC. Its translation is CASSPLAGPYNEQFF.

This clone was found a few times. The identical CDR3 is also encoded by other nucleotide sequences in the sample. The chain recombines TRBV5-1 with TRBJ2-5; D ambiguous. Trimming took off 4 bases at V and 3 bases at J, with 4 bases between the two ends. This CDR3 is 11 amino acids long. In germline, CDR1 is SGHRS, CDR2 YFSETQ. CDR3 DNA: TGCGCCAGCAGCGCGGAAGAGACCCAGTACTTC. Residues: CASSAEETQYF.

The rearrangement joins TRBV7-8 to TRBJ2-5; weak D call: TRBD2 (6 bases). This CDR3 is 14 amino acids long. V lost 0 bases to trimming and J lost 2 bases, with 7 bases between them. The germline CDR1 and CDR2 sequences are SGHVS and FQNEAQ. As DNA, the CDR3 is TGTGCCAGCAGCTTAGCCGGGGGACAAGAGACCCAGTACTTC. Protein sequence: CASSLAGGQETQYF.

The chain recombines TRBV4-3 with TRBJ1-4, with no clear D. The V and J ends lost 4 bases and 4 bases respectively, with 13 bases between them. Germline V gives CDR1 LGHNA, CDR2 YSLEER. The CDR3 spans 15 residues. Written as DNA, the CDR3 is TGCGCCAGCAGCCCCACTCCGGGGTTTAATGAAAAACTGTTTTTT. The encoded protein is CASSPTPGFNEKLFF.

The V gene is TRBV4-3, the J gene TRBJ2-5; 7 bases match TRBD1. The CDR3 is 18 amino acids. The J segment lost 0 bases and the V segment lost 2 bases, leaving 12 bases of the junction unmatched. From germline, CDR1 is LGHNA and CDR2 YSLEER. The CDR3 region is CASSQHGDSGLYQETQYF. The CDR3 DNA is TGCGCCAGCAGCCAACACGGGGACAGTGGATTGTACCAAGAGACCCAGTACTTC.

CDR3 sequence reads: CASSEVTAGANVLTF. CDR3 bases: TGTGCCAGCAGTGAAGTGACAGCTGGGGCCAACGTCCTGACTTTC. The chain uses TRBV6-1 and TRBJ2-6; TRBD1 is a possible D gene (5 bases). CDR1 is MNHNS, CDR2 SASEGT, per germline. The V end lost 1 base, the J end lost 2 bases, and 6 bases lay between the germline ends. The CDR3 totals 15 residues.

This clone was picked up a small number of times. The V call is TRBV7-3, the J call TRBJ1-1; TRBD1 is a possible D gene (6 bases). The CDR3 is made up of 13 amino acids. Trimming removed 4 bases at V and 0 bases at J, with 6 bases between. CDR1 is SGHTA and CDR2 is FQGTGA in the germline V gene. In DNA, the CDR3 is TGTGCCAGCAGCTGGACAGTGAACACTGAAGCTTTCTTT. It codes for CASSWTVNTEAFF.

The V and J genes are TRBV6-6 and TRBJ1-1; D not certain. This CDR3 has 15 amino acids. The V and J ends lost 5 bases and 4 bases respectively, with 17 bases between them. CDR1 is MNHNY and CDR2 is SVGAGI in the germline V gene (reference sequence). The CDR3 protein is CASSHGGEWGTEAFF. In DNA, the CDR3 is TGTGCCAGCAGTCACGGTGGGGAGTGGGGCACTGAAGCTTTCTTT.

The V call is TRBV25-1, the J call TRBJ1-1; weak D call: TRBD1 (6 bases). The V end lost 4 bases, the J end lost 11 bases, and 14 bases lay between the germline ends. This CDR3 contains 12 residues. Germline lookup yields CDR1 MGHDK and CDR2 SYGVNS. The CDR3 sequence is CASSAAGARAFF. The DNA of the CDR3 is TGTGCCAGCAGTGCCGCAGGGGCGAGGGCTTTCTTT. Using reference TRBV25-1 and TRBJ1-1 for the parts outside the CDR3, the full variable domain is EADIYQTPRYLVIGTGKKITLECSQTMGHDKMYWYQQDPGMELHLIHYSYGVNSTEKGDLSSESTVSRIRTEHFPLTLESARPSHTSQYLCASSAAGARAFFGQGTRLTVV.